Described below is a single T cell receptor beta chain sequence and its context. The CDR3 is made up of 16 amino acids. The V gene's germline CDR1 is MNHEY and CDR2 SMNVEV (reference sequence). Trimming left V 5 bases short and J 0 bases short, with 13 bases between. The data belong to a study of cytomegalovirus exposure and HLA in healthy donors. PCR employed 60 Vbeta and 13 Jbeta primers. TCRdb's copy holds only in-frame clones and misses some; the assay was immunoSEQ multiplex PCR. The repertoire holds about 170,000 clones, with 81% as singletons. Sequenced material: PBMCs. The V call is TRBV27, the J call TRBJ1-4; D is ambiguous. This clonotype originated in a woman between 18 and 29 years old in good health and CMV-seropositive. In DNA, the CDR3 is TGTGCCAGCAGTCAACAGAGACGCCCAACTAATGAAAAACTGTTTTTT. This encodes CASSQQRRPTNEKLFF.